This entry is about one T cell receptor beta chain. This entry is derived from a study of blood T cell repertoires in COVID-19. For the study at large: From the United States, Italy and Spain came samples of acute and convalescent COVID-19. PBMCs, B-cell-depleted T cells, or T cells provided the cDNA or gDNA that made up the material.

Authors' data handling: Amplification from reference gene primers served as the basis for estimated nucleated cell counts. The table came from immunoSEQ multiplex PCR; TCRdb's copy has only in-frame clones and leaves some out. V and J calls plus clone size are reproduced from that table; the DNA served to infer D and trimming. The table has 260,000 or so clones, 87% seen once. Which cohort a participant joined came from the clinical history participants gave. CDR1 SGHTA and CDR2 FQGNSA come from the germline V gene. V dropped 2 bases and J dropped 6 bases, with 12 bases sitting between them. The CDR3 consists of 14 residues.

The clonotype comes from a woman under 40 with acute COVID-19. The gene calls are TRBV7-2 and TRBJ2-3, with D tentatively TRBD2 (6 bases). Sequenced sample: PBMCs or T cells enriched from blood (not recorded which). CDR3 DNA: TGTGCCAGCAGCTTAAACGTACTAGCCGATACGCAGTATTTT. Residues: CASSLNVLADTQYF.